This entry lists 2 T cell receptor beta chains sequenced from one sample in a study of cytomegalovirus exposure and HLA in healthy donors. The PCR used 60 Vbeta and 13 Jbeta primers. Clones were read by immunoSEQ multiplex PCR, and TCRdb kept only the in-frame ones, dropping some. This table holds about 140,000 clones, around 75% found once. Sequenced: PBMCs. These TCRs come from a man between 40 and 49 years old in good health and CMV-seronegative.

This chain joins TRBV5-1 and TRBJ2-1; 11 bases are a match to TRBD1. Germline lookup yields CDR1 SGHRS and CDR2 YFSETQ. This CDR3 is 18 amino acids long. J gave up 5 bases and V 2 bases, and 12 bases lay outside the gene matches. This CDR3 reads CASSFGSGQGAWDNEQFF. The CDR3 region has the DNA TGCGCCAGCAGCTTCGGGTCTGGACAGGGGGCATGGGACAATGAGCAGTTCTTC.

The chain is built from TRBV10-2 and TRBJ1-2; unclear D gene. V was trimmed by 2 bases and J by 8 bases, leaving 12 bases between them. Germline V CDR1 and CDR2: WSHSY, SAAADI. The CDR3 sequence is 13 residues long. CDR3 nucleotides: TGCGCCAGCAGTGAGCACGGCGGCTGGGGCTACACCTTC. Translation: CASSEHGGWGYTF.